The 4 T cell receptor beta chains given below trace back to one sample, sequenced in a study of cytomegalovirus exposure and HLA in healthy donors. With 60 Vbeta and 13 Jbeta primers, the PCR was carried out. Method: immunoSEQ multiplex PCR; TCRdb's copy keeps in-frame clones and lacks some. The table has more than 200,000 clones, about 79% seen once. Sequenced: PBMCs. These receptor sequences come from a male donor in good health and CMV-seronegative.

This chain uses TRBV19 with TRBJ2-1, with 11 bases that match TRBD1. Germline CDR1 reads LNHDA; CDR2 reads SQIVND (reference sequence). CDR3 length: 14 residues. V lost 4 bases, J lost 12 bases, and 8 bases stayed unmatched. The CDR3 DNA is TGTGCCAGTAGTAGGGGACAGGGGGTGTTTGTGCAGTTCTTC. Amino acids: CASSRGQGVFVQFF.

The DNA for the CDR3 is TGTGCCAGCAGTTTGTGGACAGGAGCCTACGAGCAGTACTTC. As protein: CASSLWTGAYEQYF. The chain combines TRBV27 with TRBJ2-5; 7 bases are shared with TRBD1. The better agreement between TRBJ2-7 and the DNA end casts doubt on the J call. The CDR3 runs 14 residues. Germline values: CDR1 MNHEY, CDR2 SMNVEV (reference sequence).

The chain joins TRBV4-3 to TRBJ1-3, with 7 positions matching TRBD1. The CDR3 consists of 16 residues. Germline trimming cut 5 bases from V and 0 bases from J; bases unmatched to any gene: 7. Looked up from germline, CDR1 is LGHNA and CDR2 is YSLEER. Here the CDR3 DNA reads TGCGCCAGCAGCGTGGGACAGCAAGACTCTGGAAACACCATATATTTT. Amino acid sequence: CASSVGQQDSGNTIYF.

The rearrangement uses TRBV27 and TRBJ2-1; 7 bases align to TRBD1. V lost 5 bases to trimming and J lost 0 bases; unmatched junction nucleotides: 4. CDR3 length: 15 amino acids. The germline V gene encodes CDR1 MNHEY and CDR2 SMNVEV (reference sequence). CDR3 DNA sequence: TGTGCCAGCAGTGAAAGGGACAGCTCCTACAATGAGCAGTTCTTC. Its protein is CASSERDSSYNEQFF.